This T cell receptor beta chain is drawn from a study of T cells in localized non-small cell lung cancer. Study results and caveats: Owing to sequencing of a solitary tumor region, heterogeneity cannot be discounted.

To note about this clone: The antigen remains unidentified.

Unmatched junction bases numbered 9, after V lost 6 bases and J lost 2 bases. Germline V gene lookup returns CDR1 KGHSH and CDR2 LQKENI. The CDR3 has 16 residues. Using immunoSEQ multiplex PCR, the repertoire was profiled, and TCRdb retains in-frame clones only, with some absent. The table has about 70,000 clones, about 90% seen once. Sequenced material: peripheral blood, taken before any cancer treatment. The V call is TRBV18, the J call TRBJ2-2; 7 bases align to TRBD1. The origin of this receptor is an older male donor with stage III squamous cell lung carcinoma. CDR3 DNA sequence: TGTGCCAGCTCTCCAGGGAGACAGGGTAACACCGGGGAGCTGTTTTTT. As protein: CASSPGRQGNTGELFF. Full variable domain (remainder filled in from reference TRBV18 and TRBJ2-2): NAGVMQNPRHLVRRRGQEARLRCSPMKGHSHVYWYRQLPEEGLKFMVYLQKENIIDESGMPKERFSAEFPKEGPSILRIQQVVRGDSAAYFCASSPGRQGNTGELFFGEGSRLTVL.